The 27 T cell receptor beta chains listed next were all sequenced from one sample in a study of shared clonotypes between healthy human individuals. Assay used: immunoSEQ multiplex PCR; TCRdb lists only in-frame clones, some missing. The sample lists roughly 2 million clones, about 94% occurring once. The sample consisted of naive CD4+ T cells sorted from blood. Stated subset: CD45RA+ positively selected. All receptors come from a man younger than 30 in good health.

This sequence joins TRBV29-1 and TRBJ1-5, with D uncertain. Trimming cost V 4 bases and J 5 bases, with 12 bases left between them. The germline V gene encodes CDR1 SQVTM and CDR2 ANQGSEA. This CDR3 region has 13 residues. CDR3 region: CSVGGGSDQPQHF. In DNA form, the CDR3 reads TGCAGCGTTGGTGGAGGGAGTGATCAGCCCCAGCATTTT. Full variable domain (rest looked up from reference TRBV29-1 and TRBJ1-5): SAVISQKPSRDICQRGTSLTIQCQVDSQVTMMFWYRQQPGQSLTLIATANQGSEATYESGFVIDKFPISRPNLTFSTLTVSNMSPEDSSIYLCSVGGGSDQPQHFGDGTRLSIL.

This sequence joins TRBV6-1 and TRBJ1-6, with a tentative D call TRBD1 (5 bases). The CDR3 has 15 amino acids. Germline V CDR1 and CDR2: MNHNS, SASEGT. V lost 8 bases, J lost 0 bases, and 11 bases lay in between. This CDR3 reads CASLPGSSYNSPLHF. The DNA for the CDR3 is TGTGCCAGCCTTCCAGGGAGCTCCTATAATTCACCCCTCCACTTT.

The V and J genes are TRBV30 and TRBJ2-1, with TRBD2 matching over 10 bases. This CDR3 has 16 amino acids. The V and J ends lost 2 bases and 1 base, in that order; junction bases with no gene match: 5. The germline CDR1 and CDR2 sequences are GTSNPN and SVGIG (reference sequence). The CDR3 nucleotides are TGTGCCTGGAGTATCTGGACTAGCGGTTCCTACAATGAGCAGTTCTTC. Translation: CAWSIWTSGSYNEQFF.

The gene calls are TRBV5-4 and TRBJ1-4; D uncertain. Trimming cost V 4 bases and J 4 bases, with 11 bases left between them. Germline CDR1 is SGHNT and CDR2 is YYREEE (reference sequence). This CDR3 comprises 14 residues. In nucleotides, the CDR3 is TGTGCCAGCAGCCCGGGTGGAATTAATGAAAAACTGTTTTTT. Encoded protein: CASSPGGINEKLFF.

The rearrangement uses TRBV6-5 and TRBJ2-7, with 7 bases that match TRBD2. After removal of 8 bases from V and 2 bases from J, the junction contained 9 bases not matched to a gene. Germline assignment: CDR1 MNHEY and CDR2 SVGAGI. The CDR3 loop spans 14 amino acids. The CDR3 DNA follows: TGTGCCAGCGCGCAAGCGGGGCGCGCCTACGAGCAGTACTTC. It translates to CASAQAGRAYEQYF.

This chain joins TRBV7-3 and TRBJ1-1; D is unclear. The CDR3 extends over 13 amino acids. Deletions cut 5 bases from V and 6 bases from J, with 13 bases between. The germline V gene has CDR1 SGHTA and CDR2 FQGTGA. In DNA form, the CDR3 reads TGTGCCAGCAGCCTAAACTCGGTAGCTGAAGCTTTCTTT. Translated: CASSLNSVAEAFF.

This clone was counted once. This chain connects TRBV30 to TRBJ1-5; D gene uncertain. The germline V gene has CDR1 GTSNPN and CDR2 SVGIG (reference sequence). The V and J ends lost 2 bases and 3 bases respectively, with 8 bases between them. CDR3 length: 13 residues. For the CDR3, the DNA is TGTGCCTGGAGTAGAGGCCACAATCAGCCCCAGCATTTT. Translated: CAWSRGHNQPQHF.

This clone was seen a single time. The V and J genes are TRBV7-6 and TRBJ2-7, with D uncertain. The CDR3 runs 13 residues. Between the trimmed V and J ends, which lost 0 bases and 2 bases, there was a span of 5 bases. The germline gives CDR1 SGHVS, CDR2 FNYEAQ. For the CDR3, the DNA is TGTGCCAGCAGCTTAGCTACGACCTACGAGCAGTACTTC. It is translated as CASSLATTYEQYF.

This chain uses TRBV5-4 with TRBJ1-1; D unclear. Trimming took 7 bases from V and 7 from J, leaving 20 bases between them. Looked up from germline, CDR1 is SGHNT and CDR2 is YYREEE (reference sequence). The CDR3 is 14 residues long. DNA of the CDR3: TGTGCCAGCTATATCGACCGCTCTGGACTTGAAGCTTTCTTT. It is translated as CASYIDRSGLEAFF.

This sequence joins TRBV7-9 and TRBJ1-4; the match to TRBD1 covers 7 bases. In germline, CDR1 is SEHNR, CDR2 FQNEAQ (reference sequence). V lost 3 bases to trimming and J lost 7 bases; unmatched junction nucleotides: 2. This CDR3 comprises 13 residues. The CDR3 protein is CASSFAGGEKLFF. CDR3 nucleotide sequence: TGTGCCAGCAGCTTCGCAGGGGGTGAAAAACTGTTTTTT.

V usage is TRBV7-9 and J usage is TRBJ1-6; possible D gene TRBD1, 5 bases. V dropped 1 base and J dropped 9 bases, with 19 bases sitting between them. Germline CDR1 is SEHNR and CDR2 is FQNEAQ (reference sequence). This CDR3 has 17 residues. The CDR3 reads CASSLDVLGDDTSPLHF. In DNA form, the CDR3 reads TGTGCCAGCAGCTTAGATGTTTTGGGGGATGATACTTCACCCCTCCACTTT.

The CDR3 reads CASSQDSNTEAFF. The CDR3 nucleotides are TGCGCCAGCAGCCAGGACTCGAACACTGAAGCTTTCTTT. The rearrangement links TRBV4-1 to TRBJ1-1; D uncertain. V was cut by 3 bases and J by 1 base, with 6 bases left in between. This CDR3 is built from 13 residues. Germline V gene lookup returns CDR1 MGHRA and CDR2 YSYEKL.

As DNA, the CDR3 is TGTGCCAGCAGCTTAAGTACGGTAGTACCCCAGTACTTC. Translation gives CASSLSTVVPQYF. The chain joins TRBV5-6 to TRBJ2-5; D remains ambiguous. This CDR3 has 13 amino acids. Trimming cost V 2 bases and J 9 bases, with 14 bases left between them. CDR1 is SGHDT and CDR2 is YYEEEE in the germline V gene.

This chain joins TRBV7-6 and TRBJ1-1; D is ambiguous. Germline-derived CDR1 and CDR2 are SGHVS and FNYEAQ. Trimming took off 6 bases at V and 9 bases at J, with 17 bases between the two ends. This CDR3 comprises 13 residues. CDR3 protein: CASRSYSSRKAFF. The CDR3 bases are TGTGCCAGCAGGTCCTACTCTTCCCGCAAAGCTTTCTTT.

Here the CDR3 reads CASSQDQVLSYNSPLHF. CDR3 coding DNA: TGTGCCAGCAGCCAAGACCAGGTCCTCTCCTATAATTCACCCCTCCACTTT. The V gene is TRBV14, the J gene TRBJ1-6; D ambiguous. Per the germline V gene, CDR1 is SGHDN and CDR2 is FVKESK. Deletions cut 0 bases from V and 0 bases from J, with 9 bases between. The CDR3 is 17 amino acids.

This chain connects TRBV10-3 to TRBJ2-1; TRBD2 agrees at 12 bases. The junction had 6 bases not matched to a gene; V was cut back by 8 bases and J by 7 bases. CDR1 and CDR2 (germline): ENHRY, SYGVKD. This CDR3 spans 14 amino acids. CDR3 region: CAIGRLAGANEQFF. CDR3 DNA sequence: TGTGCCATCGGCCGACTAGCGGGAGCGAATGAGCAGTTCTTC.

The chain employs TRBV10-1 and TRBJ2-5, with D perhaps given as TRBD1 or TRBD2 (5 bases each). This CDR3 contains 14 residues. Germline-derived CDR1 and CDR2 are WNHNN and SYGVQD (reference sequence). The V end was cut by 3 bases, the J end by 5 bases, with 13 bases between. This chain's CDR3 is CASSESGSRETQYF. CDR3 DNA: TGCGCCAGCAGTGAATCAGGGAGTCGGGAGACCCAGTACTTC.

The CDR3 loop reads CASSPKRGSTYEQYF. For the CDR3, the DNA is TGTGCCAGCAGCCCTAAGCGGGGGTCAACCTACGAGCAGTACTTC. The chain carries TRBV6-5 and TRBJ2-5; 8 bases agree with TRBD2. With the DNA end fitting TRBJ2-7 better, the J assignment may be wrong. CDR3 length: 15 residues. The V gene's germline CDR1 is MNHEY and CDR2 SVGAGI.

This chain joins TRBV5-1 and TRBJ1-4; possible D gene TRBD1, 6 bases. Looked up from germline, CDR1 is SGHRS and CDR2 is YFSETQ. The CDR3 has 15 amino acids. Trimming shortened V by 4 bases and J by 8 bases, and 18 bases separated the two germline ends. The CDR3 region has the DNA TGCGCCAGCAGCGAGATGAACAGGGAGGGGGAAAAACTGTTTTTT. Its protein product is CASSEMNREGEKLFF. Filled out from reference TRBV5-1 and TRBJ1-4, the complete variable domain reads KAGVTQTPRYLIKTRGQQVTLSCSPISGHRSVSWYQQTPGQGLQFLFEYFSETQRNKGNFPGRFSGRQFSNSRSEMNVSTLELGDSALYLCASSEMNREGEKLFFGSGTQLSVL.

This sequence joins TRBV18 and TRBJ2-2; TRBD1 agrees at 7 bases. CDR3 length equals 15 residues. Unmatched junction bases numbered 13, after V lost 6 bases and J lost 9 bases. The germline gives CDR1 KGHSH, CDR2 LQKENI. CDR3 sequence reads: CASSRDRAVDRELFF. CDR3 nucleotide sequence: TGTGCCAGCTCCCGCGACAGGGCAGTTGACCGGGAGCTGTTTTTT. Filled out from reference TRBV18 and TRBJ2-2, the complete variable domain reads NAGVMQNPRHLVRRRGQEARLRCSPMKGHSHVYWYRQLPEEGLKFMVYLQKENIIDESGMPKERFSAEFPKEGPSILRIQQVVRGDSAAYFCASSRDRAVDRELFFGEGSRLTVL.

CDR3 protein: CASSSGTGERGDTQYF. The CDR3 DNA is TGTGCCAGCAGCTCCGGGACAGGGGAAAGAGGGGATACGCAGTATTTT. The J gene is TRBJ2-3, the V gene TRBV11-3; TRBD1 agrees at 10 bases. The CDR3 length is 16 residues. With 4 bases clipped from V and 6 bases from J, the junction kept 10 bases outside the gene matches. Germline V CDR1 and CDR2: SGHNT, YENEEA.

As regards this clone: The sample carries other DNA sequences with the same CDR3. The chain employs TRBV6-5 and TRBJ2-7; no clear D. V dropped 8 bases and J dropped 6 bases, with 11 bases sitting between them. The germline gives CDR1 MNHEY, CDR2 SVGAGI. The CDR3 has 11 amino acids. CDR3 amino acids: CASRRSSEQYF. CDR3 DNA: TGTGCCAGCCGACGGTCTAGCGAGCAGTACTTC.

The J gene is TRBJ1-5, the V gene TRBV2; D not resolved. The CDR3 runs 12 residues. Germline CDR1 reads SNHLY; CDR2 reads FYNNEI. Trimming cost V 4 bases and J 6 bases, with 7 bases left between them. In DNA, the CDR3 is TGTGCCAGCAGTGCCGAGGGTCAGCCCCAGCATTTT. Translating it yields CASSAEGQPQHF.

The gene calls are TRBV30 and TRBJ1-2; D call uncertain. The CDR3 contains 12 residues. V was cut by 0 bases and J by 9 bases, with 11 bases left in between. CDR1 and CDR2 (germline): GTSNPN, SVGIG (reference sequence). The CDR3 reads CAWSVRPGSYTF. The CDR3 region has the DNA TGTGCCTGGAGTGTACGTCCGGGGAGCTACACCTTC.

The CDR3 spells CASSLGTISTDTQYF. DNA of the CDR3: TGTGCCAGCAGCCTTGGGACCATCAGCACAGATACGCAGTATTTT. J is TRBJ2-3 and V is TRBV9, with D tentatively TRBD1 or TRBD2 (5 bases each). Germline values: CDR1 SGDLS, CDR2 YYNGEE. V lost 4 bases, J lost 0 bases, and 12 bases lay in between. The CDR3 runs to 15 residues.

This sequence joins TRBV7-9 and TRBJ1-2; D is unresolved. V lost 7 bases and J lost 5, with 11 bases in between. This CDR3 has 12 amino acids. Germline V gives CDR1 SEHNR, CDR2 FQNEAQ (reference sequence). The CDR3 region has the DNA TGTGCCAGCAACCGTTACGATTATGGCTACACCTTC. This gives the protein CASNRYDYGYTF. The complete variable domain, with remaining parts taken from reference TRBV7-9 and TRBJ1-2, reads DTGVSQNPRHKITKRGQNVTFRCDPISEHNRLYWYRQTLGQGPEFLTYFQNEAQLEKSRLLSDRFSAERPKGSFSTLEIQRTEQGDSAMYLCASNRYDYGYTFGSGTRLTVV.

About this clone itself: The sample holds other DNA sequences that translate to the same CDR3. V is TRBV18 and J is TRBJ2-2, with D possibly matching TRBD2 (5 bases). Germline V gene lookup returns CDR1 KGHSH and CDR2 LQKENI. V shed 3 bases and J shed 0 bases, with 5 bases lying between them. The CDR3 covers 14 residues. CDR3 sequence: CASSPEANTGELFF. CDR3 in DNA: TGTGCCAGCTCACCGGAGGCGAACACCGGGGAGCTGTTTTTT.